This TCR beta chain was documented in a study of Graves' ophthalmopathy and Graves' hyperthyroidism. Regarding the study as a whole: Among thyroid clonotypes expanded above 0.001 frequency, most also appeared in blood. The model predicted progression of ophthalmopathy with a sensitivity of around 70%, and its specificity was about 72%.

Amplification from RNA transcripts yielded the TCR beta CDR3 regions. First-round RT-PCR employed HTBI primers, with a second-round multiplex PCR after it. TCRdb redid the calling of the multiplex PCR reads with MiXCR, one entry per CDR3 protein. In the table there are 600,000 to 950,000 distinct CDR3 sequences, 35% to 50% of which are singletons. The germline CDR1 and CDR2 sequences are SGHTA and FQGNSA. The CDR3 runs to 14 residues. Trimming cost V 1 base and J 0 bases, with 5 bases left between them. Researchers turned away patients with other autoimmune diseases, uncontrolled infections, pregnancy or lactation. This clonotype was recorded a few times. No antigen is known for it.

The V and J genes are TRBV7-2 and TRBJ2-3; D not resolved. The TCR comes from an adult man with Graves' ophthalmopathy. Sequencing input: peripheral blood. The CDR3 spells CASSLGLSTDTQYF. CDR3 nucleotide sequence: TGTGCCAGCAGCTTAGGTCTGAGCACAGATACGCAGTATTTT.